This section outlines one T cell receptor beta chain sequence together with its context. In the original workflow: Researchers report that nucleated cell counts were estimated from reference gene primer amplification. Sequencing was performed with immunoSEQ multiplex PCR; in TCRdb, only in-frame clones are kept and a portion is missing. That table furnishes V, J and clone size, whereas the DNA furnished D and trimming. Of 150,000 to 200,000 clones listed, approximately 85% are singletons. The sample is drawn from a study of blood T cell repertoires in COVID-19. Study background: Samples came from the United States, Italy and Spain, spanning acute and convalescent COVID-19. The cDNA or gDNA used as material had been derived from T cells, B-cell-depleted T cells, or PBMCs.

The TCR comes from a man aged 60-69 years who had recovered from COVID-19. The sequenced sample was peripheral blood.

As DNA, the CDR3 is TGTGCCAGCAGCCAAGAGATGCAGGGGAACTATGGCTACACCTTC. Translating it yields CASSQEMQGNYGYTF. V is TRBV4-2 and J is TRBJ1-2; the D gene is possibly TRBD1 (6 bases). This CDR3 spans 15 amino acids. V shed 0 bases and J shed 2 bases, with 10 bases lying between them. Germline CDR1 LGHNA, CDR2 YNFKEQ.